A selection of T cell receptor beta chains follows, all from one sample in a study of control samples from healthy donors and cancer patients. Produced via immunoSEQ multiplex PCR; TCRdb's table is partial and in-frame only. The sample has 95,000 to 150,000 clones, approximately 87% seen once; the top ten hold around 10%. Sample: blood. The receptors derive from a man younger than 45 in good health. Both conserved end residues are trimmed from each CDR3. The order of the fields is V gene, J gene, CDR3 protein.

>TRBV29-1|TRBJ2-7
SAHLGGRGYEQY
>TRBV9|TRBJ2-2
ASRDSANTGELF
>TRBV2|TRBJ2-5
ASSPGQLAETQY
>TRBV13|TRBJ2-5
ASSLGGQVETQY
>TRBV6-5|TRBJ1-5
ASDPLDSNQPQH
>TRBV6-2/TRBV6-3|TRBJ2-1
ASSYGTSTYNEQF
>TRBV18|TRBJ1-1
ASSLFKSQGNTEAF
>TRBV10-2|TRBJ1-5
ASGEGTGEVPQH
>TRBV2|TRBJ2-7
ASRRDRATYEQY
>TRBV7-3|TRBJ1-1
ASSSHMNTEAF
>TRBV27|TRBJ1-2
ASSRTGWDYGYT
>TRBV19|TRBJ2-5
ASSIDNQGTQETQY
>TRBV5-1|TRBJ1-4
ASSSPGPNEKLF
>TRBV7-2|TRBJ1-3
ASSLDRVSGNTIY
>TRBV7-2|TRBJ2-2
ASSGGGSGNTGELF
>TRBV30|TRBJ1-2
AWSGDREKDL
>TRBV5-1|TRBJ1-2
ASSLGASLGGYT
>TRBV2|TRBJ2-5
ASSEGGYQETQY
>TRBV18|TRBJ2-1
ASSLDRNNEQF
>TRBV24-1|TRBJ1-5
ATSGTGTGNQPQH
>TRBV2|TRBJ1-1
ASSYSRPGRGNTEAF
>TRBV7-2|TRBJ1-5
ASSLASGRVHQPQH
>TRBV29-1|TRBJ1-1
SAPRRDRVDTEAF
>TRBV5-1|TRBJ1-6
ASRAGQGPPLH
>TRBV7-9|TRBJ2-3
ASSFQGLADRTDTQY
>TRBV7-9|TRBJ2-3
ASRTGLTSTDTQY
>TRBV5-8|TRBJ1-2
ASSGQGFVGYT
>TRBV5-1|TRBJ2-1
ASSLTGGSEQF
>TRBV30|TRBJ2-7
AWSMSSYEQY
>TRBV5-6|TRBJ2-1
ASSLTNEQF
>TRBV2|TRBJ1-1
ASARDHETEAF
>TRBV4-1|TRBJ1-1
ASSPEPGQVNTEAF
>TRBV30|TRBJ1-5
AWSDFSGGNQPQH
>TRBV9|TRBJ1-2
ASSVGQGYGYT
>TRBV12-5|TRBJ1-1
ASGVGWANTEAF
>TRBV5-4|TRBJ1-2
ASSFQGRGNYGYT
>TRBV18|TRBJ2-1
ASSPGTGYGNEQF
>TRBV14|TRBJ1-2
ASSQVGNGYT
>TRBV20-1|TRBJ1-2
SAVRNGYT
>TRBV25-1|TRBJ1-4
ASSGPGTVNEKLF
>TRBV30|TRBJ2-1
AWSVASGGNNEQF
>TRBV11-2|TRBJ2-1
ASSSRLAGHLSYNEQF